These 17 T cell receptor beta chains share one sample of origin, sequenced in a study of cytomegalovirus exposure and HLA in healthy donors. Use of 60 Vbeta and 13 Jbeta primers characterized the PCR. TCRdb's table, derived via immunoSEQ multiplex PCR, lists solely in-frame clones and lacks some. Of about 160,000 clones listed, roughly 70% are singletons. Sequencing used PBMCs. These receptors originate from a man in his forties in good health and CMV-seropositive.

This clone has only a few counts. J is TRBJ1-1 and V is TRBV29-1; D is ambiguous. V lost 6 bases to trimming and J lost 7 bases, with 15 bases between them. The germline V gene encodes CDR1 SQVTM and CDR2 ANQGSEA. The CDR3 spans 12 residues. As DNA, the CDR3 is TGCAGCGTGGCCAGGAGAGGGCGTGAAGCTTTCTTT. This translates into CSVARRGREAFF.

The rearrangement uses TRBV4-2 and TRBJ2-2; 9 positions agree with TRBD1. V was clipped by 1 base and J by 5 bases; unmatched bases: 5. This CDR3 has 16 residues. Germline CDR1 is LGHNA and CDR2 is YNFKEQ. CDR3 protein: CASSQAGTGWTGELFF. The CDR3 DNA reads TGTGCCAGCAGCCAAGCCGGGACAGGGTGGACCGGGGAGCTGTTTTTT.

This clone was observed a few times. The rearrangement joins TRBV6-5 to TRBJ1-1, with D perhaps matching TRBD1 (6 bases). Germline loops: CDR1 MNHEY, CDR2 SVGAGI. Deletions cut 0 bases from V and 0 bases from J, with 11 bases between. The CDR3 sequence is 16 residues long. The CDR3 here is CASSYSRGQLNTEAFF. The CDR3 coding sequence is TGTGCCAGCAGTTACTCGCGGGGGCAGCTGAACACTGAAGCTTTCTTT.

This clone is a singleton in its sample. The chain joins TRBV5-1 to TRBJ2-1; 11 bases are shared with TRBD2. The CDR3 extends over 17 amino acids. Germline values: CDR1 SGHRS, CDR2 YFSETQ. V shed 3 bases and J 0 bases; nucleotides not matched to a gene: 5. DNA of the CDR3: TGCGCCAGCAGCTCTAGCGGGGGGACCCTCTCCTACAATGAGCAGTTCTTC. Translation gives CASSSSGGTLSYNEQFF.

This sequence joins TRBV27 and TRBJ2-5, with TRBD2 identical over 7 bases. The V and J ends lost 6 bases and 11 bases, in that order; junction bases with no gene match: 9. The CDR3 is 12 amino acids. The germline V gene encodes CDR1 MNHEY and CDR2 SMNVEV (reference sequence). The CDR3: CASRLPAGEQYF. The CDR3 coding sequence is TGTGCCAGCAGACTTCCGGCGGGGGAGCAGTACTTC.

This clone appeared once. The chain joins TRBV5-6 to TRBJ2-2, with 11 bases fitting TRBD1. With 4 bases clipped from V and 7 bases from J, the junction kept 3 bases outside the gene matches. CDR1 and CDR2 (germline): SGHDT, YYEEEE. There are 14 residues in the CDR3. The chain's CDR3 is CASSPGTGGGELFF. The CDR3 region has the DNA TGTGCCAGCAGCCCTGGGACAGGGGGCGGGGAGCTGTTTTTT. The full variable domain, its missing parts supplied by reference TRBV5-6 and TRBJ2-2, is DAGVTQSPTHLIKTRGQQVTLRCSPKSGHDTVSWYQQALGQGPQFIFQYYEEEERQRGNFPDRFSGHQFPNYSSELNVNALLLGDSALYLCASSPGTGGGELFFGEGSRLTVL.

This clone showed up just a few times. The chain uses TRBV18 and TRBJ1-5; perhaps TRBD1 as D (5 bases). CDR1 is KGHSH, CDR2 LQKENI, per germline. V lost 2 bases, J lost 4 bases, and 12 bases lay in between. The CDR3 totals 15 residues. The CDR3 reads CASSPAGIRNQPQHF. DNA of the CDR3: TGTGCCAGCTCACCAGCAGGGATCAGGAATCAGCCCCAGCATTTT.

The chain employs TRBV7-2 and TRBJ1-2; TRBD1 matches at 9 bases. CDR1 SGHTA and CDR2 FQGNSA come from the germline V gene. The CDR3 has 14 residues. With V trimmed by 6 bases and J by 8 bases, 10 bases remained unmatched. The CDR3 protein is CASSRTQGAIGYTF. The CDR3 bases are TGTGCCAGCAGTCGAACACAGGGGGCGATAGGCTACACCTTC.

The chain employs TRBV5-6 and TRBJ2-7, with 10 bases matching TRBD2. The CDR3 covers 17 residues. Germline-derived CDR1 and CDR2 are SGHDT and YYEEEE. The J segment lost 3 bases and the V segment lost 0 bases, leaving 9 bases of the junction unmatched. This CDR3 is CASSLGARGLAVYEQYF. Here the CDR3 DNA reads TGTGCCAGCAGCTTGGGGGCAAGAGGACTAGCGGTCTACGAGCAGTACTTC. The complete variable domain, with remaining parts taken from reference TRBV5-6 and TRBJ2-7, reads DAGVTQSPTHLIKTRGQQVTLRCSPKSGHDTVSWYQQALGQGPQFIFQYYEEEERQRGNFPDRFSGHQFPNYSSELNVNALLLGDSALYLCASSLGARGLAVYEQYFGPGTRLTVT.

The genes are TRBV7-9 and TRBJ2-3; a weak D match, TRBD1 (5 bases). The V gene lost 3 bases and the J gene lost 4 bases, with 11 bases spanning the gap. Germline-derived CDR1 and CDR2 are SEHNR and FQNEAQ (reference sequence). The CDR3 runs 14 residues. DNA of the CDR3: TGTGCCAGCAGCTTTGTGGGGCCCCCAGATACGCAGTATTTT. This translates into CASSFVGPPDTQYF.

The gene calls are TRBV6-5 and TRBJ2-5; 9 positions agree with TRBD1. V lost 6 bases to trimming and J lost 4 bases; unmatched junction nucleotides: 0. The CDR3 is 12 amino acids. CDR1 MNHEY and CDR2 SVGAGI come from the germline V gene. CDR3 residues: CASRTGGETQYF. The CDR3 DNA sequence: TGTGCCAGCAGGACAGGGGGAGAGACCCAGTACTTC.

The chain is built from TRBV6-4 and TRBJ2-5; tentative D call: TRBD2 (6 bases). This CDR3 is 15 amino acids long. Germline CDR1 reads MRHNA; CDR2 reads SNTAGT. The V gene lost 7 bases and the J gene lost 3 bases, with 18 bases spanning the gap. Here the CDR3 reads CASISDWDWEETQYF. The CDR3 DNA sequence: TGTGCCAGCATTTCTGACTGGGACTGGGAAGAGACCCAGTACTTC.

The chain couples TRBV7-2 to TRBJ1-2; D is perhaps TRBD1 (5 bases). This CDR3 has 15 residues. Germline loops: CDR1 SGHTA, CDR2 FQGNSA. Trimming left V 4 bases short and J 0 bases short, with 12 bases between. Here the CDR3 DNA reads TGTGCCAGCAGCTCAGGGATTTTAGCTAACTATGGCTACACCTTC. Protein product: CASSSGILANYGYTF.

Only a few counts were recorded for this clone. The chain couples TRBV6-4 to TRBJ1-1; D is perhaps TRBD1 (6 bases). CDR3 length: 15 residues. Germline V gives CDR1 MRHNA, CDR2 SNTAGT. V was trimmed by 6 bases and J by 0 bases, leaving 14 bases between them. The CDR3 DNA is TGTGCCAGCAGAGCGGACAGTCTCATGAACACTGAAGCTTTCTTT. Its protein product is CASRADSLMNTEAFF.

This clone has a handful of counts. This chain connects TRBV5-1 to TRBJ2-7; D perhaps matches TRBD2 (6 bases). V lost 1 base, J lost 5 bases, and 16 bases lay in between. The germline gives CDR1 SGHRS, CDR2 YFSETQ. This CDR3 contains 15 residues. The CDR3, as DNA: TGCGCCAGCAGCTTGATGCAGGGCGGGGTCGACGAGCAGTACTTC. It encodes CASSLMQGGVDEQYF. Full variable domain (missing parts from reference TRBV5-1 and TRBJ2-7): KAGVTQTPRYLIKTRGQQVTLSCSPISGHRSVSWYQQTPGQGLQFLFEYFSETQRNKGNFPGRFSGRQFSNSRSEMNVSTLELGDSALYLCASSLMQGGVDEQYFGPGTRLTVT.

CDR3 loop: CASSPDRGREQYF. The DNA for the CDR3 is TGTGCCAGCAGCCCCGACAGGGGGCGAGAGCAGTACTTC. The chain combines TRBV5-4 with TRBJ2-7, with 10 bases that match TRBD1. In germline, CDR1 is SGHNT, CDR2 YYREEE (reference sequence). The ends lost 4 bases at V and 7 bases at J; junction bases unmatched: 5. The CDR3 is made up of 13 amino acids.

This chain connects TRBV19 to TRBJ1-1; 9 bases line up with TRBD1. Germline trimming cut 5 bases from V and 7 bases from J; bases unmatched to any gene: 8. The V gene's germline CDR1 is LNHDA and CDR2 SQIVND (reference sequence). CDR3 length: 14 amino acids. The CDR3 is CASSVDRGIGEAFF. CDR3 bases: TGTGCCAGTAGTGTTGACAGGGGGATAGGTGAAGCTTTCTTT. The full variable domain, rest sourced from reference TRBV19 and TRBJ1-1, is DGGITQSPKYLFRKEGQNVTLSCEQNLNHDAMYWYRQDPGQGLRLIYYSQIVNDFQKGDIAEGYSVSREKKESFPLTVTSAQKNPTAFYLCASSVDRGIGEAFFGQGTRLTVV.